This paragraph covers one T cell receptor (beta chain) sequence. This sample is drawn from a study of blood T cell repertoires in COVID-19. Overall study context: Acute and convalescent COVID-19 specimens originated in the United States, Italy and Spain. T cells, B-cell-depleted T cells, or PBMCs provided the cDNA or gDNA that served as material.

CDR1 is MGHDK and CDR2 is SYGVNS in the germline V gene. Trimming left V 7 bases short and J 2 bases short, with 12 bases between. The CDR3 length is 13 residues. Per the original methods: Amplification of reference gene primers was used by the study to estimate nucleated cell counts. Assay used: immunoSEQ multiplex PCR; TCRdb lists only in-frame clones, some missing. The V and J calls and the clone size are those of that table, but D and trimming were determined from the DNA. The data contain 40,000 to 45,000 clones, 89% of them singletons. Sequencing was performed on peripheral blood. The receptor's source is a man over 45 with active COVID-19. The chain uses TRBV25-1 and TRBJ2-7; tentatively, D is TRBD2 (6 bases). The CDR3 here is CASIGGIPYEQYF. The CDR3 DNA reads as TGTGCCAGCATTGGCGGGATACCCTACGAGCAGTACTTC.